This T cell receptor (beta chain) is from a study of graft-versus-host responses after intestinal transplantation. Study at large: Isolated intestinal, liver-intestinal, or multivisceral transplants had been given to the recipients.

Study-level results: The authors found GvH clones in recipient marrow, some appearing first in ileum or blood.

This CDR3 is 15 amino acids long. V was cut by 0 bases and J by 3 bases, with 11 bases left in between. The V gene's germline CDR1 is SEHNR and CDR2 FQNEAQ (reference sequence). Assay used: immunoSEQ multiplex PCR; TCRdb lists only in-frame clones, some missing. Among tens of thousands of clones listed, roughly 84% were seen once. In regard to this clone: The antigen remains undetermined.

The sample consisted of unstimulated CD4+ T cells sorted from spleen or lymph node cells, taken before transplant. This clonotype originated in a human donor who was the organ donor for an intestinal transplant. This chain uses TRBV7-9 with TRBJ2-5, with D unresolved. CDR3 nucleotides: TGTGCCAGCAGCTTAGCAGGGCAGGTTAAAGAGACCCAGTACTTC. Encoded protein: CASSLAGQVKETQYF.